Below are 11 T cell receptor beta chains sequenced from a single sample in a study of T cell responses to AZD1222 COVID-19 vaccine. Sequenced by immunoSEQ multiplex PCR; TCRdb stores in-frame clones only, minus some. The repertoire holds under 150,000 clones, with roughly 89% as singletons. This specimen was peripheral blood, taken on day 0 of AZD1222 vaccination. The receptors were sampled from an adult in good health.

This chain connects TRBV6-2 or TRBV6-3 to TRBJ2-7; D is uncertain. The CDR3 has 13 amino acids. The germline V gene has CDR1 MNHEY and CDR2 SVGEGT. The ends were cut back, 2 bases at V and 9 bases at J, with 14 bases in the middle. CDR3 protein: CASSYDGSWWQYF. CDR3 sequence (DNA): TGTGCCAGCAGTTACGATGGCTCTTGGTGGCAGTACTTC.

This clone was counted only a few times. V and J are TRBV27 and TRBJ2-7; 8 bases agree with TRBD1. V gave up 8 bases and J gave up 4 bases; unmatched junction bases: 7. The CDR3 has 13 residues. CDR1 and CDR2 from the germline V gene are MNHEY and SMNVEV (reference sequence). The CDR3 sequence is CASAGTGGYEQYF. DNA for the CDR3: TGTGCCAGCGCAGGAACAGGGGGTTACGAGCAGTACTTC.

This clone was observed once. CDR3 residues: CASSAGTGLIVGSPLHF. The CDR3 region has the DNA TGTGCCAGCAGTGCCGGGACAGGGCTGATCGTAGGATCACCCCTCCACTTT. The V gene is TRBV6-2 or TRBV6-3, the J gene TRBJ1-6; TRBD1 matches at 9 bases. This CDR3 region has 17 residues. Trimming took 5 bases from V and 10 from J; bases not matched to a gene: 15. CDR1 MNHEY and CDR2 SVGEGT come from the germline V gene.

The chain recombines TRBV4-3 with TRBJ2-1; TRBD2 might be the D (6 bases). With 4 bases removed from V and 6 bases from J, the gap between germline ends came to 13 bases. CDR1 and CDR2 from the germline V gene are LGHNA and YSLEER. This CDR3 region has 14 residues. This chain's CDR3 is CASSRDSGPNEQFF. DNA of the CDR3: TGCGCCAGCAGCCGGGACTCCGGCCCCAATGAGCAGTTCTTC.

Written as DNA, the CDR3 is TGCGCCAGCAGCCAAGTGACGGCGAACACTGAAGCTTTCTTT. Its translation: CASSQVTANTEAFF. The J gene is TRBJ1-1, the V gene TRBV4-3; D gene unclear. The CDR3 runs 14 residues. V lost 1 base to trimming and J lost 1 base, with 7 bases between them. CDR1 is LGHNA and CDR2 is YSLEER in the germline V gene.

The V and J genes are TRBV4-1 and TRBJ1-5; unclear D gene. V lost 2 bases to trimming and J lost 0 bases, with 2 bases between them. The germline CDR1 and CDR2 sequences are MGHRA and YSYEKL. This CDR3 spans 13 amino acids. The CDR3 nucleotides are TGCGCCAGCAGCCAACTTAGCAATCAGCCCCAGCATTTT. This gives the protein CASSQLSNQPQHF.

This chain uses TRBV5-1 with TRBJ2-1, with 13 bases lining up with TRBD2. This CDR3 is 16 amino acids long. The ends lost 4 bases at V and 6 bases at J; junction bases unmatched: 7. The germline V gene encodes CDR1 SGHRS and CDR2 YFSETQ. CDR3 region: CASSPGTSGIVNEQFF. In DNA, the CDR3 is TGCGCCAGCAGCCCAGGGACTAGCGGGATCGTCAATGAGCAGTTCTTC.

The rearrangement joins TRBV7-9 to TRBJ2-5; weak D call: TRBD2 (6 bases). The germline V gene encodes CDR1 SEHNR and CDR2 FQNEAQ (reference sequence). V was clipped by 6 bases and J by 3 bases, with 17 bases between them. The CDR3 consists of 15 residues. CDR3: CASRAVREVKETQYF. The CDR3 DNA reads TGTGCCAGCAGGGCGGTTAGGGAGGTTAAAGAGACCCAGTACTTC.

V and J are TRBV29-1 and TRBJ1-3; no clear D. Trimming took 5 bases from V and 3 from J, leaving 11 bases between them. This CDR3 is 13 amino acids long. Looked up from germline, CDR1 is SQVTM and CDR2 is ANQGSEA. CDR3 nucleotide sequence: TGCAGCGTTCGCAGGTTCGGTGGAAACACCATATATTTT. Encoded protein: CSVRRFGGNTIYF.

This chain connects TRBV4-3 to TRBJ2-6; the D is unclear. CDR3 length equals 15 residues. The V and J ends lost 0 bases and 13 bases respectively, with 16 bases between them. Germline V gene data show CDR1 as LGHNA and CDR2 as YSLEER. The CDR3 DNA is TGCGCCAGCAGCCAAGATTTATTGACCGTTAGTGTCCTGACTTTC. Residues: CASSQDLLTVSVLTF.

The chain links TRBV11-2 to TRBJ2-1, with 9 bases matching TRBD2. Germline trimming cut 5 bases from V and 7 bases from J; bases unmatched to any gene: 12. CDR1 and CDR2 from the germline V gene are SGHAT and FQNNGV. This CDR3 has 16 residues. For the CDR3, the DNA is TGTGCCAGCAGCACCTTCAGCGGGGGGCGAGGTAATGAGCAGTTCTTC. Amino acids: CASSTFSGGRGNEQFF.